Each of the 16 T cell receptor beta chains below was sequenced from the same sample in a study of identical twins. TCRdb independently ran MiXCR on the 5' RACE reads; one entry per CDR3 protein. The table lists 690,000 or so distinct CDR3 sequences, more than 6.5% of them singletons, with 0.98% in the top ten. The sample was also reused in another study, on yellow fever vaccine responses in identical twins.

The material sequenced was PBMCs. All receptors derive from a woman between 18 and 29 years old in good health.

This clonotype occurred many times. V gene TRBV12-3 or TRBV12-4 combines with J gene TRBJ1-2; 7 bases are shared with TRBD1. This CDR3 is built from 14 residues. Germline trimming cut 6 bases from V and 6 bases from J; bases unmatched to any gene: 10. The CDR3 nucleotides read TGTGCCAGCAGCATAAGACAGGGTCCGGATGGCTACACCTTC. As protein: CASSIRQGPDGYTF.

This clonotype occurred many times. The chain links TRBV10-3 to TRBJ2-1, with 8 bases lining up with TRBD2. This CDR3 region has 15 residues. V lost 3 bases to trimming and J lost 7 bases; unmatched junction nucleotides: 8. Germline CDR1 reads ENHRY; CDR2 reads SYGVKD. CDR3 sequence (DNA): TGTGCCATCAGTGATTCCCGGGAGGGCCGGAATGAGCAGTTCTTC. It specifies CAISDSREGRNEQFF.

This rearrangement joins TRBV6-2 or TRBV6-3 to TRBJ2-7; TRBD2 matches at 7 bases. There are 15 residues in the CDR3. J lost 0 bases, V lost 2 bases, and 4 bases had no gene match. Looked up from germline, CDR1 is MNHEY and CDR2 is SVGEGT. CDR3 protein: CASSYDGGSSYEQYF. DNA of the CDR3: TGTGCCAGCAGTTACGACGGGGGGAGCTCCTACGAGCAGTACTTC.

The sample holds a few counts of this clonotype. J is TRBJ2-7 and V is TRBV25-1, with TRBD1 matching over 9 bases. The CDR3 runs to 16 residues. V trimming: 3 bases; J trimming: 2 bases; junction bases outside the gene matches: 8. The V gene's germline CDR1 is MGHDK and CDR2 SYGVNS. CDR3 coding DNA: TGTGCCAGCAGTGACTCCTCTGGGACAGGGACCTACGAGCAGTACTTC. It yields the protein CASSDSSGTGTYEQYF.

This clonotype was picked up many times. The V call is TRBV25-1, the J call TRBJ2-6; D gene uncertain. The CDR3 sequence is 15 residues long. In germline, CDR1 is MGHDK, CDR2 SYGVNS. V was cut by 4 bases and J by 0 bases, with 7 bases left in between. The CDR3 protein is CASSATYSGANVLTF. CDR3 coding DNA: TGTGCCAGCAGTGCCACGTACTCTGGGGCCAACGTCCTGACTTTC.

This clonotype was detected only a few times. V gene TRBV6-2 or TRBV6-3 combines with J gene TRBJ2-7; 8 nucleotides align to TRBD1. After removal of 7 bases from V and 0 bases from J, the junction contained 8 bases not matched to a gene. Germline CDR1 reads MNHEY; CDR2 reads SVGEGT. This CDR3 region has 15 residues. CDR3 sequence (DNA): TGTGCCAGCATTGACAGACAGGGGTTCTCCTACGAGCAGTACTTC. It translates to CASIDRQGFSYEQYF.

This clonotype was seen only a few times. This chain joins TRBV12-3 or TRBV12-4 and TRBJ2-1; maybe TRBD2 (6 bases). Between the trimmed V and J ends, which lost 4 bases and 15 bases, there was a span of 19 bases. This CDR3 has 13 residues. The CDR3 reads CASSSGTLRTGFF. In nucleotides, the CDR3 is TGTGCCAGCAGTTCCGGGACTTTACGAACAGGGTTCTTC.

CDR3 residues: CASSLTGTSGGIQETQYF. DNA of the CDR3: TGTGCCAGCAGTTTAACCGGGACTAGCGGGGGAATACAAGAGACCCAGTACTTC. The chain links TRBV27 to TRBJ2-5; 14 bases align to TRBD2. CDR1 is MNHEY and CDR2 is SMNVEV in the germline V gene (reference sequence). V trimming: 2 bases; J trimming: 2 bases; junction bases outside the gene matches: 7. The CDR3 has 18 residues.

A single count supports this clonotype. The chain links TRBV3-1 to TRBJ2-3, with TRBD2 matching 10 bases. V lost 1 base to trimming and J lost 4 bases; unmatched junction nucleotides: 8. CDR3 length equals 17 residues. In germline, CDR1 is LGHDT, CDR2 YNNKEL (reference sequence). The CDR3 reads CASSQVPSGGLADTQYF. The CDR3 DNA follows: TGTGCCAGCAGCCAAGTTCCTAGCGGGGGACTTGCAGATACGCAGTATTTT.

V is TRBV7-9 and J is TRBJ1-6, with 8 bases fitting TRBD1. The V gene end was trimmed by 5 bases and the J gene end by 4 bases; junction bases not matched to a gene: 4. The CDR3 contains 15 residues. CDR1 SEHNR and CDR2 FQNEAQ come from the germline V gene (reference sequence). CDR3 sequence reads: CASSPGTGYNSPLHF. For the CDR3, the DNA is TGTGCCAGCAGCCCCGGGACAGGATATAATTCACCCCTCCACTTT.

The CDR3, as DNA: TGTGCCAGCAGCCCGGAAGCCAAAAACATTCAGTACTTC. This translates into CASSPEAKNIQYF. The chain links TRBV11-1 to TRBJ2-4; D remains unclear. The CDR3 spans 13 residues. Trimming removed 5 bases at V and 0 bases at J, with 5 bases between. Germline CDR1 reads SGHAT; CDR2 reads FQDESV (reference sequence). Full variable domain (rest looked up from reference TRBV11-1 and TRBJ2-4): EAEVAQSPRYKITEKSQAVAFWCDPISGHATLYWYRQILGQGPELLVQFQDESVVDDSQLPKDRFSAERLKGVDSTLKIQPAELGDSAMYLCASSPEAKNIQYFGAGTRLSVL.

This rearrangement joins TRBV6-2 or TRBV6-3 to TRBJ2-2; D is perhaps TRBD1 (6 bases). This CDR3 is 13 amino acids long. V lost 10 bases, J lost 7 bases, and 16 bases lay in between. Germline V gene sequence: CDR1 MNHEY, CDR2 SVGEGT. CDR3 DNA sequence: TGTGCCACCCAACAGGGAGTTGGCGGGGAGCTGTTTTTT. Translating gives CATQQGVGGELFF.

The chain couples TRBV4-2 to TRBJ2-7; TRBD2 aligns across 9 bases. Germline V CDR1 and CDR2: LGHNA, YNFKEQ. V gave up 4 bases and J gave up 0 bases; unmatched junction bases: 13. The CDR3 consists of 18 residues. The CDR3 protein is CASSPLGREGPSSYEQYF. CDR3 DNA sequence: TGTGCCAGCAGCCCACTGGGGCGGGAGGGCCCAAGCTCCTACGAGCAGTACTTC.

This clonotype was counted only a few times. V is TRBV20-1 and J is TRBJ2-1; possible D gene TRBD1, 6 bases. The CDR3 covers 14 residues. Trimming stripped 2 bases from V and 1 base from J, with 9 bases between. CDR1 and CDR2 from the germline V gene are DFQATT and SNEGSKA (reference sequence). The CDR3 sequence is CSARLGQSYNEQFF. CDR3 DNA sequence: TGCAGTGCTAGACTCGGACAGTCCTACAATGAGCAGTTCTTC.

This clonotype has more than one count but fewer than ten. The rearrangement joins TRBV28 to TRBJ1-5; 8 bases fit TRBD1. The CDR3 sequence is 15 residues long. Germline-derived CDR1 and CDR2 are MDHEN and SYDVKM. The CDR3 DNA follows: TGTACAACCATGAACGACAGGGGCTTCAGTCAGCCCCAGCATTTT. Translated: CTTMNDRGFSQPQHF.

This clonotype was seen a few times. The chain carries TRBV7-2 and TRBJ2-7; maybe TRBD1 (6 bases). Germline V gene data show CDR1 as SGHTA and CDR2 as FQGNSA. V was shortened by 3 bases and J by 2 bases, with 20 bases between the two germline ends. CDR3 length: 17 residues. The DNA of the CDR3 is TGTGCCAGCAGCTTTCACGCTACGACAGGCATCACCTACGAGCAGTACTTC. Protein product: CASSFHATTGITYEQYF.